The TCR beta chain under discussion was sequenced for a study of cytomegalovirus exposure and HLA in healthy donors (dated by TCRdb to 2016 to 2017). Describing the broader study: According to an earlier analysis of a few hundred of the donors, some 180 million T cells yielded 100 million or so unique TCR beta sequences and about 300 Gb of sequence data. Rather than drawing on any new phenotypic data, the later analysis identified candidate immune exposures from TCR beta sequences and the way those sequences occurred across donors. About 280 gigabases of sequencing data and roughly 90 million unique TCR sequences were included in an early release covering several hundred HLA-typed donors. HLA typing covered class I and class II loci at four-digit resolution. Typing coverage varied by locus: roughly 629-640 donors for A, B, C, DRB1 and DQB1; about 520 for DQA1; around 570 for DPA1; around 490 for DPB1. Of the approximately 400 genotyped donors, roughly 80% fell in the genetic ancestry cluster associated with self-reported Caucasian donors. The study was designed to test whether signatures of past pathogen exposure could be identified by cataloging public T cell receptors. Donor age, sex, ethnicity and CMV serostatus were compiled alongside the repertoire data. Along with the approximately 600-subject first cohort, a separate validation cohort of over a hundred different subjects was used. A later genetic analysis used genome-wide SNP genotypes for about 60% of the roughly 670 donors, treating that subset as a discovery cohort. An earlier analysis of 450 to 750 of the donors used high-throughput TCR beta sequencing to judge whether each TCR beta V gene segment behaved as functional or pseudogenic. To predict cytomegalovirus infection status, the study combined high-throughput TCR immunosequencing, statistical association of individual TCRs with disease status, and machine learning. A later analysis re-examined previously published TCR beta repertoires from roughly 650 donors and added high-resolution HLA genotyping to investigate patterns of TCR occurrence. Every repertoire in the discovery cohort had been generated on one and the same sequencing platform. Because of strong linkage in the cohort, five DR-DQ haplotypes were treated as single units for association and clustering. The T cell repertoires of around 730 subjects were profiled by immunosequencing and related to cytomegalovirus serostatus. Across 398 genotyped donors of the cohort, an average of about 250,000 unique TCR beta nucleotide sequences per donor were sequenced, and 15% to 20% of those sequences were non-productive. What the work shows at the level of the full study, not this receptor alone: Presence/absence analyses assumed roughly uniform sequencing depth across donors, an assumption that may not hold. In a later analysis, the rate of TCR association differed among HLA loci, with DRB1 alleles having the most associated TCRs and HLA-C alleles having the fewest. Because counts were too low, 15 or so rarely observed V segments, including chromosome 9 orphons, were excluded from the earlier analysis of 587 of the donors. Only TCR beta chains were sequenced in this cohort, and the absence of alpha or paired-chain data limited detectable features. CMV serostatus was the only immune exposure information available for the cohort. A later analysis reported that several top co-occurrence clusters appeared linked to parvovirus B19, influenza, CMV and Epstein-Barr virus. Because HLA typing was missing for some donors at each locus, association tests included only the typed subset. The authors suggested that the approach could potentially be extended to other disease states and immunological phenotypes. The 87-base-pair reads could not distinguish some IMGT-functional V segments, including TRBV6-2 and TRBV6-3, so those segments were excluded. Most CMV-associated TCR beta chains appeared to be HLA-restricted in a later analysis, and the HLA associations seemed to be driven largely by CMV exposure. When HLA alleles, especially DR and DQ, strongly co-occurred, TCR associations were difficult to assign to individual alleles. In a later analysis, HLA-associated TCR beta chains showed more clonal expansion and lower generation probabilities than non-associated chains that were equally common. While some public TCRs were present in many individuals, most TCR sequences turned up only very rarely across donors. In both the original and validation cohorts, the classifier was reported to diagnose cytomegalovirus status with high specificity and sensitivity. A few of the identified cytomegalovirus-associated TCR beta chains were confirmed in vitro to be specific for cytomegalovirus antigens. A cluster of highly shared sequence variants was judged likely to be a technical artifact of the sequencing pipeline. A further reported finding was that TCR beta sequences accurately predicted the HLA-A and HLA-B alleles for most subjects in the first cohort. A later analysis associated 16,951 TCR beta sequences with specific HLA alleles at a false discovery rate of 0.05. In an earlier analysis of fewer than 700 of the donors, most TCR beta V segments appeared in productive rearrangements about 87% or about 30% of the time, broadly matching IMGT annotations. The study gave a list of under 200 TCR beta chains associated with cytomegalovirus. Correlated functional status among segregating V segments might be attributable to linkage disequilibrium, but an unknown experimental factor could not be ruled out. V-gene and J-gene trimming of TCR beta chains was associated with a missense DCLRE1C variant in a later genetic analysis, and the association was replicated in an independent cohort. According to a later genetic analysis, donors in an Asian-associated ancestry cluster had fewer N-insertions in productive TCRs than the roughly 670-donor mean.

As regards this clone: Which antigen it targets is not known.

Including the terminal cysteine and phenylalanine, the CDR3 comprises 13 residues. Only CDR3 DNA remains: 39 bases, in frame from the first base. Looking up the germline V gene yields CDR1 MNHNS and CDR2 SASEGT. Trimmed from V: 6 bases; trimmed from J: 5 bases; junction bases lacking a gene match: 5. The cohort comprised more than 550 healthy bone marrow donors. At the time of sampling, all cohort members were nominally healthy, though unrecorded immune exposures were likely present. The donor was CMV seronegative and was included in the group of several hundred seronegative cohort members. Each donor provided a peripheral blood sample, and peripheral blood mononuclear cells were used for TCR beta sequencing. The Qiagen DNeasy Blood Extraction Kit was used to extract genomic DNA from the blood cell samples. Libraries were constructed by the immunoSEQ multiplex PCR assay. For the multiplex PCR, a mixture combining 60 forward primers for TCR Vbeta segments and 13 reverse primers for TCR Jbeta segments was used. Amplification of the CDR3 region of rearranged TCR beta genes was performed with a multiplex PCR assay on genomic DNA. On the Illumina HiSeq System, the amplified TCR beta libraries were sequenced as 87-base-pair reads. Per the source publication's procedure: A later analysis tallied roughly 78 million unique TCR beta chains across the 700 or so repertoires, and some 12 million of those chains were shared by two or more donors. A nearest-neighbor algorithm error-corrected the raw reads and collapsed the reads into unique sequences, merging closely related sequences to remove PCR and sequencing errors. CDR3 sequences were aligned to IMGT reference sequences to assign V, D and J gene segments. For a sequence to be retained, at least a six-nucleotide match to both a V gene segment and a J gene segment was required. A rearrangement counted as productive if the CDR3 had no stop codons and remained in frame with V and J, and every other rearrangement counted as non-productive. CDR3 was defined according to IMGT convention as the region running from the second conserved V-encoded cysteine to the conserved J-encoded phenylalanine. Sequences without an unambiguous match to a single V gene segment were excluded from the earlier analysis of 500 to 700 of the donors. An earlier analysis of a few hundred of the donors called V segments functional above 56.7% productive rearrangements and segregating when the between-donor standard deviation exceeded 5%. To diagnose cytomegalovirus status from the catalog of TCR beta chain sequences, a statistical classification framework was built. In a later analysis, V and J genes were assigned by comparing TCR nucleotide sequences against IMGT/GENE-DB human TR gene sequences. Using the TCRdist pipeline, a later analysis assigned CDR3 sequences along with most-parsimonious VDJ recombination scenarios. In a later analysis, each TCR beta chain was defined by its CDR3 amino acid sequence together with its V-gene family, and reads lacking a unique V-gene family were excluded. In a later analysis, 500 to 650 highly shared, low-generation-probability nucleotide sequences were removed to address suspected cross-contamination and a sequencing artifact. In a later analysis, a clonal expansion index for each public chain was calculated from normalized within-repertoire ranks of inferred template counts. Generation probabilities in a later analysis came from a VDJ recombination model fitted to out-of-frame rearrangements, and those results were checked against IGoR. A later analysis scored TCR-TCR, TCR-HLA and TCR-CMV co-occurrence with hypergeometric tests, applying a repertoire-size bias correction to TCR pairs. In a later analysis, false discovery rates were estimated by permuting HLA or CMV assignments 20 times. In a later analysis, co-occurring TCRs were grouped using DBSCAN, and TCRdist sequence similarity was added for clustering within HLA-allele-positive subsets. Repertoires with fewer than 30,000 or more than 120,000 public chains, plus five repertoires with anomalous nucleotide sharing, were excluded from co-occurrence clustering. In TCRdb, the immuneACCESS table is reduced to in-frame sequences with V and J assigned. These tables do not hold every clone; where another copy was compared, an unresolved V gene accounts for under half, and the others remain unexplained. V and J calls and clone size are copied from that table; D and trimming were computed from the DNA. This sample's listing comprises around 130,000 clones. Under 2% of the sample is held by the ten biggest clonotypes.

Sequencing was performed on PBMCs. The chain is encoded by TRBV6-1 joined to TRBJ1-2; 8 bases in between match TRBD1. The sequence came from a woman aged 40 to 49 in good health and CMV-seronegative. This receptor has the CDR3 CASSQGAGYGYTF. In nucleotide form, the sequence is TGTGCCAGCAGCCAGGGGGCAGGGTATGGCTACACCTTC.